Each of the 11 T cell receptor beta chains below was sequenced from the same sample in a study of tumor-infiltrating lymphocytes in glioblastoma multiforme (dated by TCRdb to about 2017). Sequencing used an Illumina HiSeq 2500. TCRB libraries were constructed from RNA through three rounds of nested multiplex PCR following a modified ARM-PCR protocol with multiple V-beta primers and a C-beta primer. Clones were called with MiXCR by TCRdb after fastp trimmed the public reads at Q25, and only in-frame beta chains were retained. Identical CDR3 proteins give one entry, which carries the most common genes and DNA. Present in this sample are 30,000 or so distinct CDR3 sequences, roughly two thirds of which were seen just once. Approximately 33% of the sample belongs to the ten largest clones. Sequenced input: brain tumor tissue. Every receptor here comes from a male donor with glioblastoma.

Note on this clonotype: An end of the junction differs from the germline gene, which may be a read error. The chain carries TRBV6-2 or TRBV6-3 and TRBJ2-3, with 7 bases that match TRBD1. Germline V gene sequence: CDR1 MNHEY, CDR2 SVGEGT. The CDR3 is 15 residues long. The CDR3 sequence: CASSYGGWGTDMQYF. In nucleotides, the CDR3 is TGTGCCAGCAGTTACGGCGGGTGGGGGACAGATATGCAGTATTTT.

About this clonotype: A much more abundant neighbour one base away suggests this may be a read error. The conserved closing phenylalanine or tryptophan is absent in this CDR3, likely reflecting a read error. This rearrangement joins TRBV20-1 to TRBJ2-7; TRBD2 matches 8 bases. Germline CDR1 is DFQATT and CDR2 is SNEGSKA (reference sequence). The ends lost 6 bases at V and 7 bases at J; junction bases unmatched: 14. This CDR3 contains 14 residues. The CDR3 loop is CSAPGLVGVGEQYL. The CDR3, as DNA: TGCAGTGCGCCGGGACTAGTGGGAGTTGGGGAGCAGTACCTC.

For this clonotype: The CDR3 ends on some other residue instead of the conserved phenylalanine or tryptophan, so this is likely a read error. The genes are TRBV10-2 and TRBJ2-3; a possible D gene is TRBD1 (6 bases). The CDR3 sequence is 15 residues long. The germline gives CDR1 WSHSY, CDR2 SAAADI. V dropped 2 bases and J dropped 6 bases, with 15 bases sitting between them. CDR3 DNA: TGCGCCAGCAGTGAGGCAGGGGTCGGGGCGGATACGCAGTATCTT. It specifies CASSEAGVGADTQYL.

On this clonotype: At one end the junction does not follow the germline gene, possibly because of a read error. This rearrangement joins TRBV5-1 to TRBJ2-2, with 12 nucleotides matching TRBD2. Germline V gives CDR1 SGHRS, CDR2 YFSETQ. The CDR3 loop spans 16 amino acids. The CDR3 region is CASSTGLAGKTGELLF. The CDR3 DNA reads TGCGCCAGCAGCACTGGACTAGCGGGGAAAACCGGGGAGCTGCTTTTT.

A word on this clonotype: One end of the junction varies from germline; a read error may be responsible. The chain couples TRBV28 to TRBJ1-2; 8 bases are shared with TRBD1. This CDR3 has 13 amino acids. Germline CDR1 MDHEN, CDR2 SYDVKM. CDR3 DNA sequence: TGTGCCTGCAGTTCGGGACAGGCTTATGGCTACACCTTC. This encodes CACSSGQAYGYTF.

This clonotype was observed a handful of times. A read error is possible here, since a much larger clone lies one base away. The chain uses TRBV28 and TRBJ2-7; 7 bases line up with TRBD2. The CDR3 extends over 15 amino acids. In germline, CDR1 is MDHEN, CDR2 SYDVKM. V was pared by 5 bases and J by 6 bases, with 13 bases of the junction left unmatched. The CDR3 DNA follows: TGTGCCAGCAGTGGACTAGTGCAGGCGGCGGGCGAGCAGTACTTC. Its translation is CASSGLVQAAGEQYF.

This clonotype was detected only once. The chain combines TRBV29-1 with TRBJ2-7, with 8 nucleotides matching TRBD2. With V trimmed by 6 bases and J by 5 bases, 12 bases remained unmatched. The germline V gene has CDR1 SQVTM and CDR2 ANQGSEA. The CDR3 runs 14 residues. The CDR3 protein is CSVELAVGVDEQYF. CDR3 nucleotide sequence: TGCAGCGTGGAACTAGCGGTAGGGGTGGACGAGCAGTACTTC.

A word on this clonotype: Relative to the germline gene, one junction end is altered; a read error may explain this. This chain connects TRBV10-3 to TRBJ2-2; a possible D gene is TRBD2 (5 bases). In germline, CDR1 is ENHRY, CDR2 SYGVKD. The CDR3 loop spans 11 amino acids. The CDR3 sequence: CVISDTGELFF. In DNA form, the CDR3 reads TGTGTCATTAGTGACACCGGGGAGCTGTTCTTT.

In regard to this clonotype: No conserved phenylalanine or tryptophan ends this CDR3, so it is likely a read error. It is unclear where the CDR3 begins or ends on the DNA, so no DNA is shown, and the CDR3 is as TCRdb lists it. This sequence joins TRBV6-2 or TRBV6-3 and TRBJ2-4; the table gives TRBD2 as D, unverified against the DNA. The germline gives CDR1 MNHEY, CDR2 SVGEGT. The CDR3 comprises 16 residues, both ends counted. CDR3 protein: CASRTLAGGPENIQNL.

At least ten counts were recorded for this clonotype. The chain couples TRBV29-1 to TRBJ2-2, with D uncertain. Germline V gives CDR1 SQVTM, CDR2 ANQGSEA. V dropped 5 bases and J dropped 5 bases, with 9 bases sitting between them. The CDR3 has 12 amino acids. CDR3 nucleotides: TGCAGCGTTCTTAGGGAAACCGGGGAGCTGTTTTTT. Translating gives CSVLRETGELFF.

About this clonotype: One end of the junction varies from germline; a read error may be responsible. The chain has TRBV11-2 and TRBJ2-1; tentative D call: TRBD2 (6 bases). The CDR3 covers 15 residues. The germline V gene encodes CDR1 SGHAT and CDR2 FQNNGV. Here the CDR3 reads CAGSLVGAGCNEQLF. DNA of the CDR3: TGTGCCGGCAGCTTAGTAGGGGCGGGGTGCAATGAGCAGCTCTTC. Looking up the rest from reference TRBV11-2 and TRBJ2-1 gives the full variable domain: EAGVAQSPRYKIIEKRQSVAFWCNPISGHATLYWYQQILGQGPKLLIQFQNNGVVDDSQLPKDRFSAERLKGVDSTLKIQPAKLEDSAVYLCAGSLVGAGCNEQLFGPGTRLTVL.